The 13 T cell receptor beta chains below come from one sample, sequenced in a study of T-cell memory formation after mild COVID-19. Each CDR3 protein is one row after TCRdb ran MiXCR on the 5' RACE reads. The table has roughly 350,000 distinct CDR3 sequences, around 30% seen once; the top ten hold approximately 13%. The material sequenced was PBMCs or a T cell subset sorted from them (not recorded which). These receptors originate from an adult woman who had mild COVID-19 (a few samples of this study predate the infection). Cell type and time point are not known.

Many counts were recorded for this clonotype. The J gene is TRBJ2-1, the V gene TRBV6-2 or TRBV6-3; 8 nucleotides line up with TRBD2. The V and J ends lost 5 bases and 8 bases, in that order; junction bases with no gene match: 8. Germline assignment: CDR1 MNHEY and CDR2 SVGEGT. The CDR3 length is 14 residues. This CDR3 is CASSKGLGGDEQFF. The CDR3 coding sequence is TGTGCCAGCAGTAAGGGACTAGGTGGGGATGAGCAGTTCTTC.

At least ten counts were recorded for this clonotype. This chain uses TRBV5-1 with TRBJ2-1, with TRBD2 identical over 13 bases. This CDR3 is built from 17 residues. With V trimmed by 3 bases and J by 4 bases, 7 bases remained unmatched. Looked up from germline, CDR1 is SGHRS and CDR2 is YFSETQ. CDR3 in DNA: TGCGCCAGCAGCTACTCCGGGACTAGCGGGGTATACAATGAGCAGTTCTTC. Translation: CASSYSGTSGVYNEQFF. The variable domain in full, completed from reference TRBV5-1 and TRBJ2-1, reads KAGVTQTPRYLIKTRGQQVTLSCSPISGHRSVSWYQQTPGQGLQFLFEYFSETQRNKGNFPGRFSGRQFSNSRSEMNVSTLELGDSALYLCASSYSGTSGVYNEQFFGPGTRLTVL.

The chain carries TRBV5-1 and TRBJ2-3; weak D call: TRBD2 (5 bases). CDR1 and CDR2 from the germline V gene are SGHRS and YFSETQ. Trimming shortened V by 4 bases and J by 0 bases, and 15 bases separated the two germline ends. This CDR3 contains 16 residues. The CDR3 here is CASSPSTGSSTDTQYF. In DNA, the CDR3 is TGCGCCAGCAGCCCAAGTACGGGATCAAGCACAGATACGCAGTATTTT.

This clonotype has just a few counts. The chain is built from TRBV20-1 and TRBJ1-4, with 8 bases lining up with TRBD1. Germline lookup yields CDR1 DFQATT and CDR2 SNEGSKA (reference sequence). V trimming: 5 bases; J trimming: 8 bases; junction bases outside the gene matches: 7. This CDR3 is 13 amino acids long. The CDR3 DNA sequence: TGCAGTGCTTCCAGGGGGCGCGGGGAAAAACTGTTTTTT. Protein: CSASRGRGEKLFF.

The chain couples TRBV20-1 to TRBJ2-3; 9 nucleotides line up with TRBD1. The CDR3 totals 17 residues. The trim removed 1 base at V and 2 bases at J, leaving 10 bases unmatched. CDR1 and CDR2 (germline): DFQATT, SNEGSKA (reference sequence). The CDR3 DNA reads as TGCAGTGCTAGAGGGGGTGCGGGACAGGGCTACACAGATACGCAGTATTTT. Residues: CSARGGAGQGYTDTQYF.

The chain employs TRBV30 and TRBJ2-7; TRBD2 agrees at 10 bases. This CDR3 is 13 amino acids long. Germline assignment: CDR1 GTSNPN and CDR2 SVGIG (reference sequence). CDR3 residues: CARTLAGSGEQYF. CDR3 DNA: TGTGCTCGGACACTAGCGGGGTCCGGCGAGCAGTACTTC.

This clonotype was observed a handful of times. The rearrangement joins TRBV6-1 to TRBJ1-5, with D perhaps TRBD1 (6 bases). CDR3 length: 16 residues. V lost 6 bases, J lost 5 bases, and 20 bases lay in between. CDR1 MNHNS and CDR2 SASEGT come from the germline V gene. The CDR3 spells CASRDNRVWADQPQHF. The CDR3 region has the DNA TGTGCCAGCAGGGATAACAGGGTTTGGGCGGATCAGCCCCAGCATTTT.

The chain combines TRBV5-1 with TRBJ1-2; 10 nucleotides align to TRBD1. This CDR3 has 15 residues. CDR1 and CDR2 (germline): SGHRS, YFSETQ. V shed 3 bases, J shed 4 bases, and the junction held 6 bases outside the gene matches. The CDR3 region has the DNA TGCGCCAGCAGCTCGTCCGGGACAGGGGTCTATGGCTACACCTTC. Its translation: CASSSSGTGVYGYTF. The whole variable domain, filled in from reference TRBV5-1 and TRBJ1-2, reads KAGVTQTPRYLIKTRGQQVTLSCSPISGHRSVSWYQQTPGQGLQFLFEYFSETQRNKGNFPGRFSGRQFSNSRSEMNVSTLELGDSALYLCASSSSGTGVYGYTFGSGTRLTVV.

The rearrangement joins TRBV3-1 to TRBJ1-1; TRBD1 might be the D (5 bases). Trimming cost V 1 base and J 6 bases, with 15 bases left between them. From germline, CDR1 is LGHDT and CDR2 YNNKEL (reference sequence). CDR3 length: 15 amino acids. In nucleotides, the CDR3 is TGTGCCAGCAGCCAAGCCCCGGAGGGGTGGGCTGAAGCTTTCTTT. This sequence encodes CASSQAPEGWAEAFF.

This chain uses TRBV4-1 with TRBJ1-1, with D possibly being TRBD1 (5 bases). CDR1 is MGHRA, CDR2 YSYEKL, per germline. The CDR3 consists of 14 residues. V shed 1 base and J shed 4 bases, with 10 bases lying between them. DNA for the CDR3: TGCGCCAGCAGCCAAGCGGGGGTGAGCACTGAAGCTTTCTTT. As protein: CASSQAGVSTEAFF.

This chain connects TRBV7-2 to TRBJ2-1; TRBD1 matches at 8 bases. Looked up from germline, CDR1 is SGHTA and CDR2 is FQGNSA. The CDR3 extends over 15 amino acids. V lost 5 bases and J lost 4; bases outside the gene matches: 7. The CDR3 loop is CASSRGQGLYNEQFF. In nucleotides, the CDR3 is TGTGCCAGCAGCCGAGGACAGGGTCTGTACAATGAGCAGTTCTTC.

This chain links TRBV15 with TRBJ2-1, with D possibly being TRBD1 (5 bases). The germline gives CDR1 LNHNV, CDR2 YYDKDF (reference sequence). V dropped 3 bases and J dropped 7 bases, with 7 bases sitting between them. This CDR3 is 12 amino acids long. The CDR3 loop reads CATSSTGNEQFF. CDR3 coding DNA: TGTGCCACCAGCAGCACAGGAAATGAGCAGTTCTTC.

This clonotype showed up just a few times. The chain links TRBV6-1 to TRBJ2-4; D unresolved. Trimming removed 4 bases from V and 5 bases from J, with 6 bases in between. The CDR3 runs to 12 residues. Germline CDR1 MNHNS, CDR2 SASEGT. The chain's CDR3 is CASSVAENIQYF. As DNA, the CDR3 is TGTGCCAGCAGTGTTGCGGAAAACATTCAGTACTTC.